A selection of T cell receptor beta chains follows, all from one sample in a study of identical twins. TCRdb re-analysed the 5' RACE reads in MiXCR, keeping a single row per CDR3 protein. The sample has hundreds of thousands of distinct CDR3 sequences, approximately 6.1% seen once. The sequencing sample was made of naive T cells sorted from blood. The receptors originated from a man between 18 and 35 years old in good health. Each CDR3 is given with its conserved first and last residue. The D gene is left open where the match is weak. A row's size may be missing; if present it is once, few, many or a size class.

j_gene: TRBJ2-1; d_gene: TRBD2; v_gene: TRBV5-1; abundance: few; CDR3aa: CASSRTSGDYNEQFF; CDR3nt: TGCGCCAGCAGCCGTACTAGCGGGGACTACAATGAGCAGTTCTTC
j_gene: TRBJ2-2; d_gene: -; v_gene: TRBV19; abundance: -; CDR3aa: CASRPYGDTGELFF; CDR3nt: TGTGCCAGCCGTCCCTATGGGGACACCGGGGAGCTGTTTTTT
j_gene: TRBJ2-1; d_gene: TRBD1; v_gene: TRBV30; abundance: few; CDR3aa: CAWSWDRENEQFF; CDR3nt: TGTGCCTGGAGTTGGGACAGGGAAAATGAGCAGTTCTTC
j_gene: TRBJ2-1; d_gene: -; v_gene: TRBV6-2/TRBV6-3; abundance: -; CDR3aa: CASSPPGQQFF; CDR3nt: TGTGCCAGCAGTCCCCCGGGACAGCAGTTCTTC
j_gene: TRBJ2-1; d_gene: -; v_gene: TRBV12-3/TRBV12-4; abundance: many; CDR3aa: CASRTGLSTHNEQFF; CDR3nt: TGTGCCAGCAGGACCGGACTGTCAACCCACAATGAGCAGTTCTTC
j_gene: TRBJ2-1; d_gene: TRBD1; v_gene: TRBV20-1; abundance: many; CDR3aa: CSASIGRGTWGEQFF; CDR3nt: TGCAGTGCCAGCATAGGCAGGGGGACCTGGGGTGAGCAGTTCTTC
j_gene: TRBJ2-1; d_gene: TRBD2; v_gene: TRBV5-1; abundance: many; CDR3aa: CASSLAAQSGRGEQFF; CDR3nt: TGCGCCAGCAGCTTGGCCGCCCAAAGCGGGAGAGGTGAGCAGTTCTTC
j_gene: TRBJ2-3; d_gene: TRBD2; v_gene: TRBV5-1; abundance: many; CDR3aa: CASSQRGSTDTQYF; CDR3nt: TGCGCCAGCAGCCAGCGGGGTAGCACAGATACGCAGTATTTT
j_gene: TRBJ1-5; d_gene: TRBD1; v_gene: TRBV20-1; abundance: many; CDR3aa: CSARPWDRGGNQPQHF; CDR3nt: TGCAGTGCTAGGCCCTGGGACAGGGGAGGCAATCAGCCCCAGCATTTT
j_gene: TRBJ2-2; d_gene: -; v_gene: TRBV12-3/TRBV12-4; abundance: many; CDR3aa: CASSVVGHRLGGELFF; CDR3nt: TGTGCCAGCAGTGTGGTTGGACACCGGTTAGGCGGGGAGCTGTTTTTT
j_gene: TRBJ1-1; d_gene: -; v_gene: TRBV12-3/TRBV12-4; abundance: many; CDR3aa: CASSWEWGNTEAFF; CDR3nt: TGTGCCAGCAGTTGGGAATGGGGGAACACTGAAGCTTTCTTT
j_gene: TRBJ2-1; d_gene: -; v_gene: TRBV7-9; abundance: few; CDR3aa: CASSLESGDSYNEQFF; CDR3nt: TGTGCCAGCAGCTTAGAGAGTGGAGACTCCTACAATGAGCAGTTCTTC
j_gene: TRBJ2-1; d_gene: -; v_gene: TRBV29-1; abundance: -; CDR3aa: CSVGGSYEQFF; CDR3nt: TGCAGCGTTGGTGGCAGTTATGAGCAGTTCTTC
j_gene: TRBJ2-1; d_gene: -; v_gene: TRBV27; abundance: few; CDR3aa: CASSPQTGNSYNEQFF; CDR3nt: TGTGCCAGCAGTCCCCAGACAGGCAACTCCTACAATGAGCAGTTCTTC
j_gene: TRBJ2-7; d_gene: -; v_gene: TRBV5-4; abundance: many; CDR3aa: CASSLEYEGYEQYF; CDR3nt: TGTGCCAGCAGCTTGGAGTATGAAGGTTACGAGCAGTACTTC
j_gene: TRBJ2-5; d_gene: TRBD1; v_gene: TRBV7-3; abundance: many; CDR3aa: CASSLTGSETQYF; CDR3nt: TGTGCCAGCAGTTTGACAGGGTCGGAGACCCAGTACTTC
j_gene: TRBJ2-2; d_gene: TRBD2; v_gene: TRBV7-9; abundance: -; CDR3aa: CASSLTSGRGTGELFF; CDR3nt: TGTGCCAGCAGCCTCACTAGCGGGAGAGGGACCGGGGAGCTGTTTTTT